These 4 T cell receptor beta chains share one sample of origin, sequenced in a study of T cells in Graves' hyperthyroidism and ophthalmopathy. The source material, RNA transcripts, was used to amplify TCR beta CDR3 regions. A first-round RT-PCR of the TCR CDR3 used the HTBI primer set. Each CDR3 protein gets one entry after TCRdb re-called the multiplex PCR reads with MiXCR. The sample consists of some 560,000 distinct CDR3 sequences, 15% to 17% of them appearing once. The sequenced material came from blood. The source is a woman in her twenties or thirties with Graves' hyperthyroidism.

In its sample, this clonotype was seen many times. V and J are TRBV2 and TRBJ2-1; maybe TRBD2 (6 bases). V lost 1 base and J 13 bases, leaving 20 bases between the germline ends. From germline, CDR1 is SNHLY and CDR2 FYNNEI. The CDR3 totals 15 residues. The CDR3 DNA follows: TGTGCCAGCAGTGAAGTCGATAGCGCCGGGAGCCACCAGTTCTTC. Translated, it gives CASSEVDSAGSHQFF. Filled out from reference TRBV2 and TRBJ2-1, the complete variable domain reads EPEVTQTPSHQVTQMGQEVILRCVPISNHLYFYWYRQILGQKVEFLVSFYNNEISEKSEIFDDQFSVERPDGSNFTLKIRSTKLEDSAMYFCASSEVDSAGSHQFFGPGTRLTVL.

The sample holds a few counts of this clonotype. The gene calls are TRBV5-8 and TRBJ2-2; TRBD1 is a possible D gene (6 bases). There are 13 residues in the CDR3. V was clipped by 1 base and J by 6 bases, with 7 bases between them. Per germline, CDR1 SGHTS and CDR2 YDEGEE. For the CDR3, the DNA is TGTGCCAGCAGCTTGAAGGGGGCCGGGGAGCTGTTTTTT. It codes for CASSLKGAGELFF.

The chain employs TRBV6-4 and TRBJ1-4; TRBD1 matches 8 bases. V dropped 11 bases and J dropped 5; count of bases not matched to a gene: 7. Germline V gives CDR1 MRHNA, CDR2 SNTAGT. CDR3 size: 13 residues. CDR3: CAPWDRKNEKLFF. The DNA of the CDR3 is TGTGCCCCCTGGGACAGGAAGAATGAAAAACTGTTTTTT.

V gene TRBV7-2 combines with J gene TRBJ2-2; D gene unclear. The CDR3 runs to 15 residues. V dropped 1 base and J dropped 7 bases, with 13 bases sitting between them. The germline gives CDR1 SGHTA, CDR2 FQGNSA. The CDR3 loop reads CASSLEGFLGGELFF. CDR3 bases: TGTGCCAGCAGCTTAGAAGGTTTCCTGGGCGGGGAGCTGTTTTTT.